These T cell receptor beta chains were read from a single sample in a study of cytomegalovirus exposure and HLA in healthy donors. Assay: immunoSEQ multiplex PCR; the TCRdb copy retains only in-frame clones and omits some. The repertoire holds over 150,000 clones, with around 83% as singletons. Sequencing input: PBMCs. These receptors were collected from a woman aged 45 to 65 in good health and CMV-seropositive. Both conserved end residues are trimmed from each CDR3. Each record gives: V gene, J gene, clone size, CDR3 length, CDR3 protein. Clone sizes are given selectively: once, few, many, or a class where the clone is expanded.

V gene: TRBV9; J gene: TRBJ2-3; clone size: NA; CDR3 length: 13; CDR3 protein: ASSVAGRATDTQY
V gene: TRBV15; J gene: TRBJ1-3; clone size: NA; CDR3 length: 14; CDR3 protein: ATSRYRGSSGNTIY
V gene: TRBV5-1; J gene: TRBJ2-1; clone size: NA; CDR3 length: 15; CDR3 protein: ASSLDPAGGPWGEQF
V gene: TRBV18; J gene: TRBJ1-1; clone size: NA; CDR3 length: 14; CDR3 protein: ASSPQSGTANTEAF
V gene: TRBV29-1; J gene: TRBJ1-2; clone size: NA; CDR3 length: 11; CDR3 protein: SVEKVRDYGYT
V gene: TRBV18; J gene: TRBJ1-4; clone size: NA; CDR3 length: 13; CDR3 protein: ASSSQDRGDEKLF
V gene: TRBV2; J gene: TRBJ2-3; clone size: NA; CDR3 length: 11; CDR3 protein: ASSPWRTDTQY
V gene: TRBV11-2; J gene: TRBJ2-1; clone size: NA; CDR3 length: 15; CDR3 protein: ASSLGTGGAEDNEQF
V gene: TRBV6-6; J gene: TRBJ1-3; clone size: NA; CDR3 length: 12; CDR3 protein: ASSPGQGGGTIY
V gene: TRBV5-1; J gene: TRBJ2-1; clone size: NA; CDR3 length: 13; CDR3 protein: ASSVRGGLVYEQF
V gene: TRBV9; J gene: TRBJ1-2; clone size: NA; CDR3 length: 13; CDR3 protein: ASSVDLTGWSGYT
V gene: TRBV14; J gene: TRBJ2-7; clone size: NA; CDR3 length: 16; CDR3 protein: ASSQAPRTSPEGREQY
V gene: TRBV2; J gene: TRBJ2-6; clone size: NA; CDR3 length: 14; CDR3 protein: ASSATGNSGANVLT
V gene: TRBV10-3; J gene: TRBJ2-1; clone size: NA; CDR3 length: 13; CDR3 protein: AISSTSSQRNEQF
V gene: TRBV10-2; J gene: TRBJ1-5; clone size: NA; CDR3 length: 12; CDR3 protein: ASTGAGLNQPQH
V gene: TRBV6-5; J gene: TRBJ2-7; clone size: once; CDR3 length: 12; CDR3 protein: ASSYSSVRYEQY